This TCR beta chain was recovered during a study of blood T cell repertoires in COVID-19. Source study methods: Estimates of nucleated cell counts were drawn from the amplification of reference gene primers. Only in-frame clones appear in the TCRdb table, and some are missing; sequencing was by immunoSEQ multiplex PCR. D and trimming were read from the DNA, whereas the V and J calls and clone size are those reported in that table. The sample includes about 190,000 clones, approximately 88% of them seen just once. There are 18 residues in the CDR3. CDR1 and CDR2 (germline): MGHRA, YSYEKL. Trimming removed 0 bases at V and 0 bases at J, with 17 bases between.

The genes are TRBV4-1 and TRBJ1-1; D might be TRBD1 (5 bases). This clonotype was obtained from a man aged 40-50 years with acute or convalescent COVID-19. Sequenced input: peripheral blood. The CDR3 nucleotides are TGCGCCAGCAGCCAAGATCTGGGGGGGGGAGTGATGAACACTGAAGCTTTCTTT. Translated, it gives CASSQDLGGGVMNTEAFF.